This TCR beta chain is drawn from a study of tumor-infiltrating lymphocytes in primary liver carcinoma. In germline, CDR1 is SGHAT, CDR2 FQNNGV. CDR3 length: 15 residues. To note about this clonotype: At one end, the junction sequence differs from germline, possibly due to a read error.

Making TCR beta cDNA involved 400 to 600 ng total RNA and a constant-region primer. Library construction for TCR beta comprised three nested multiplex PCR rounds performed with slightly modified ARM-PCR. Forward primers for TRBV1-TRBV30 and a C-beta reverse primer served the first two PCR rounds, at roughly 10 cycles each. TCRdb redid the calling of the multiplex PCR reads with MiXCR, one entry per CDR3 protein. This table holds approximately 330,000 distinct CDR3 sequences, about 61% found once. Blood RNA came from unsorted whole blood; germline DNA was also extracted. The material sequenced was peripheral blood. This chain connects TRBV11-2 to TRBJ1-6; D unresolved. This clonotype originated in a man aged 40-55 years with primary liver carcinoma and hepatitis B virus infection. The CDR3: CVSSLEGWYNSPLHF. The CDR3 bases are TGTGTCAGCAGCTTAGAAGGGTGGTATAATTCACCCCTCCACTTT.